This is a list of T cell receptor beta chains from one sample in a study of cytomegalovirus exposure and HLA in healthy donors. The data were produced by immunoSEQ multiplex PCR, yet TCRdb's version contains in-frame clones alone and is incomplete. The sample consists of about 170,000 clones, around 77% of them appearing once. Sequencing input: PBMCs. The source of these receptors is a female donor in good health and CMV-seronegative. Each CDR3 is given with its conserved first and last residue. Each record gives: D gene, J gene, CDR3 length, V gene, clone size, CDR3 protein, CDR3 DNA. D genes are given only for firm matches. Clone size is shown for a subset of rows, as once, few, many or a class of expanded clone.

. TRBJ2-7 15 TRBV10-3 . CAITSGSLQSYEQYF TGTGCCATCACGTCGGGGAGCCTGCAGTCCTACGAGCAGTACTTC
TRBD2 TRBJ2-7 15 TRBV6-6 . CASSPGTSGLYEQYF TGTGCCAGCAGTCCAGGGACTAGCGGACTCTACGAGCAGTACTTC
TRBD2 TRBJ2-3 15 TRBV5-6 . CASSPLAGGTDTQYF TGTGCCAGCAGCCCTCTAGCGGGGGGCACAGATACGCAGTATTTT
. TRBJ1-1 14 TRBV28 . CASSPDGGYTEAFF TGTGCCAGCAGTCCCGACGGGGGGTACACTGAAGCTTTCTTT
. TRBJ2-7 14 TRBV30 . CASRLGVDSYEQYF TGTGCCTCCCGACTGGGAGTAGATTCCTACGAGCAGTACTTC
TRBD1 TRBJ2-3 16 TRBV15 . CATSRAGTGVGDTQYF TGTGCCACCAGCAGAGCAGGGACAGGGGTTGGAGATACGCAGTATTTT
TRBD1 TRBJ1-1 12 TRBV27 . CASSFQGAEAFF TGTGCCAGCAGTTTCCAGGGGGCTGAAGCTTTCTTT
. TRBJ1-6 14 TRBV18 . CASSPGADNSPLHF TGTGCCAGCTCACCGGGCGCAGATAATTCACCCCTCCACTTT
TRBD2 TRBJ2-7 16 TRBV6-6 . CASRSGLAGLSYEQYF TGTGCCAGCAGGTCCGGTCTAGCGGGACTATCCTACGAGCAGTACTTC
. TRBJ1-1 15 TRBV6-5 few CASSYSRHQNTEAFF TGTGCCAGCAGTTACTCGAGGCACCAGAACACTGAAGCTTTCTTT
TRBD1 TRBJ2-3 14 TRBV6-1 . CASTTGVVTDTQYF TGTGCCAGCACCACAGGGGTTGTGACAGATACGCAGTATTTT
. TRBJ1-1 13 TRBV7-3 few CSSSLSRDTEAFF TGTTCCAGCAGCTTATCCAGGGACACTGAAGCTTTCTTT
TRBD1 TRBJ2-7 14 TRBV9 . CASSEGQGADEQYF TGTGCCAGCAGCGAAGGGCAGGGGGCGGATGAGCAGTACTTC
TRBD2 TRBJ2-3 15 TRBV5-1 . CASRRTSGGTDTQYF TGCGCCAGCAGGCGGACTAGCGGGGGCACAGATACGCAGTATTTT
TRBD1 TRBJ1-1 15 TRBV10-1 . CASSESGQANTEAFF TGCGCCAGCAGTGAGTCGGGACAGGCGAACACTGAAGCTTTCTTT
TRBD1 TRBJ2-3 18 TRBV2 . CASSEGRPGQGNTDTQYF TGTGCCAGCAGTGAAGGGAGGCCGGGACAGGGAAACACAGATACGCAGTATTTT
. TRBJ1-6 15 TRBV28 few CASSLRDSYNSPLHF TGTGCCAGCAGTCTGAGGGACTCCTATAATTCACCCCTCCACTTT
. TRBJ2-3 17 TRBV5-4 . CASSSTWGEKPTDTQYF TGTGCCAGCAGCTCCACGTGGGGCGAGAAGCCCACAGATACGCAGTATTTT
. TRBJ2-1 16 TRBV7-9 . CASRPSLELPYNEQFF TGTGCCAGCCGTCCCAGCCTAGAGCTCCCTTACAATGAGCAGTTCTTC
TRBD1 TRBJ1-1 13 TRBV7-9 . CASRGQGSAEAFF TGTGCCAGCAGGGGACAGGGGAGCGCTGAAGCTTTCTTT
TRBD1 TRBJ2-7 15 TRBV6-5 . CASRSVGTAVYEQYF TGTGCCAGCAGATCCGTCGGGACAGCGGTTTACGAGCAGTACTTC
. TRBJ2-6 16 TRBV7-3 . CASSYDRSSGANVLTF TGTGCCAGCAGCTATGACAGATCCTCTGGGGCCAACGTCCTGACTTTC
TRBD1 TRBJ1-1 16 TRBV4-1 few CASSQDRTGTKNEAFF TGCGCCAGCAGCCAAGATCGGACAGGGACGAAAAATGAAGCTTTCTTT
. TRBJ2-1 15 TRBV7-3 few CASSLVRSSYNEQFF TGTGCCAGCAGCTTAGTCCGGAGCTCCTACAATGAGCAGTTCTTC
TRBD2 TRBJ2-1 16 TRBV28 . CASRFQGTSGYNEQFF TGTGCCAGCAGATTCCAAGGGACTAGCGGCTACAATGAGCAGTTCTTC
TRBD1 TRBJ1-2 16 TRBV4-3 . CASSQDNRGRVGGYTF TGCGCCAGCAGCCAAGACAACAGGGGGCGTGTAGGTGGCTACACCTTC